The sequence of this T cell receptor (beta chain) was determined in a study of cytotoxic CD8 clonotypes in ibrutinib-treated CLL. Study context: Researchers reported 11 relapsed/refractory and some 14 treatment-naive patients, 17 to 18 of them IGHV unmutated. Across samples, productive templates numbered more than 200,000 and productive rearrangements reached about 100,000 on average. General study results and limits: Clonality, elevated at ibrutinib response, dropped back toward baseline at progression.

V lost 0 bases to trimming and J lost 3 bases, with 9 bases between them. This CDR3 is built from 14 residues. Germline CDR1 and CDR2: SGHVS and FNYEAQ. Profiling relied on immunoSEQ multiplex PCR, and the TCRdb table lists in-frame clones only, not all of them. The data show 150,000 to 200,000 clones, 70% to 90% seen once. With regard to this clone: Its antigen is not identified.

V gene TRBV7-6 combines with J gene TRBJ2-7, with a possible D match to TRBD2 (6 bases). This sequence was found in a human donor with chronic lymphocytic leukemia. The sample in question was PBMCs, obtained at disease progression, from a patient treated with ibrutinib. CDR3 sequence (DNA): TGTGCCAGCAGCTTAGCGGGAGGACACTACGAGCAGTACTTC. Its translation is CASSLAGGHYEQYF.